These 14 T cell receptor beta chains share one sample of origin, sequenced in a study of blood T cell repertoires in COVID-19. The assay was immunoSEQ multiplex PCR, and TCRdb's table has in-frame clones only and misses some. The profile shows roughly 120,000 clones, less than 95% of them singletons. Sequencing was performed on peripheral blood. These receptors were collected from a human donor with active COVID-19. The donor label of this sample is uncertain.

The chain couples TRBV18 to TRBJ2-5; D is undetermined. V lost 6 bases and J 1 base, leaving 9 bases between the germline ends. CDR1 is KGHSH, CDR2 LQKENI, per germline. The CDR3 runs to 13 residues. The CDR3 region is CASSRGRQETQYF. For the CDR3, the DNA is TGTGCCAGCTCCCGCGGTCGCCAAGAGACCCAGTACTTC.

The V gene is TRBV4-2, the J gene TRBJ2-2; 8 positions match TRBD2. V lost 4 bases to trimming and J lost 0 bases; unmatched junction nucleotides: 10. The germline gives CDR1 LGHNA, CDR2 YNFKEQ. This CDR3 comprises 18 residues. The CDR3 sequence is CASSPRDSGAANTGELFF. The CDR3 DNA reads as TGTGCCAGCAGCCCAAGGGATAGCGGGGCCGCGAACACCGGGGAGCTGTTTTTT.

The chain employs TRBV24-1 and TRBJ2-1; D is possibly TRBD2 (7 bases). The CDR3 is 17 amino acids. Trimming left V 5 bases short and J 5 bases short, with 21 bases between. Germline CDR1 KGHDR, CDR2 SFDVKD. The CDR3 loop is CATSGPLGGGSHNEQFF. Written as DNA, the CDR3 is TGTGCCACCAGTGGGCCCTTAGGGGGGGGGAGCCACAATGAGCAGTTCTTC.

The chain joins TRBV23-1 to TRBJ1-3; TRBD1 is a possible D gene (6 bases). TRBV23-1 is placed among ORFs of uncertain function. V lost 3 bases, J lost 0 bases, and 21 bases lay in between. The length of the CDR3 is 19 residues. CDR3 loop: CASSHTRDTKTSSGNTIYF. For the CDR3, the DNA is TGCGCCAGCAGTCATACACGGGACACAAAAACGAGCTCTGGAAACACCATATATTTT.

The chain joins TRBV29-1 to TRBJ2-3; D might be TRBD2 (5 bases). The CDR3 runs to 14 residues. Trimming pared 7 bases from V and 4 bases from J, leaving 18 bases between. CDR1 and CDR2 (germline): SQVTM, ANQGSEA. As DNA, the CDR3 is TGCAGCGGGCTCCCCGGGGTTGTGGCAGATACGCAGTATTTT. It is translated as CSGLPGVVADTQYF.

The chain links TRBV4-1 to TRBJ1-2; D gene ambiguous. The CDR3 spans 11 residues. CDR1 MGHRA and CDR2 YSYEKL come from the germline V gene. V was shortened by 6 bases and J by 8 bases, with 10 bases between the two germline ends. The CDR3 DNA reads TGCGCCAGCAGTGGGAGACTAGGCTACACCTTC. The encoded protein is CASSGRLGYTF.

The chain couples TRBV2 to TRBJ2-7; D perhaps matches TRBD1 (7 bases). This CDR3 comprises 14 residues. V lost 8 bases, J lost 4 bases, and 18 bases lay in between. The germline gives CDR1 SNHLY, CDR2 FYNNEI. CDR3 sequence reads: CASGGRQGIYEQYF. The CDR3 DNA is TGTGCCAGCGGAGGGCGACAGGGAATATACGAGCAGTACTTC.

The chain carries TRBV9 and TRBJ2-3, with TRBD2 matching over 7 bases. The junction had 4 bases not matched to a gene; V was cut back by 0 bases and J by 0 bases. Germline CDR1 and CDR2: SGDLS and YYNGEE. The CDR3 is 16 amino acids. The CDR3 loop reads CASSVEASGSTDTQYF. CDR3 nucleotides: TGTGCCAGCAGCGTAGAGGCTAGCGGAAGCACAGATACGCAGTATTTT. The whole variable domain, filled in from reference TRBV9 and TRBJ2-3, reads DSGVTQTPKHLITATGQRVTLRCSPRSGDLSVYWYQQSLDQGLQFLIQYYNGEERAKGNILERFSAQQFPDLHSELNLSSLELGDSALYFCASSVEASGSTDTQYFGPGTRLTVL.

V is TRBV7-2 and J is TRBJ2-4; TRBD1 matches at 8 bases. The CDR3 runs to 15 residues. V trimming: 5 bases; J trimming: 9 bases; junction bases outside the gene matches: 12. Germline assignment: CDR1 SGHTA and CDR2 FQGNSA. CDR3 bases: TGTGCCAGCAGCGGACAGGGAGCCGGGCAGGCCATTCAGTACTTC. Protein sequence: CASSGQGAGQAIQYF. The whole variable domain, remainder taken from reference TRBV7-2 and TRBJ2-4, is GAGVSQSPSNKVTEKGKDVELRCDPISGHTALYWYRQSLGQGLEFLIYFQGNSAPDKSGLPSDRFSAERTGGSVSTLTIQRTQQEDSAVYLCASSGQGAGQAIQYFGAGTRLSVL.

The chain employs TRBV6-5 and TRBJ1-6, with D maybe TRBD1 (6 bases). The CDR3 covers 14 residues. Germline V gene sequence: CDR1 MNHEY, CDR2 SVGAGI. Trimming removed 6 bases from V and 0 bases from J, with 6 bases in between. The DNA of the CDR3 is TGTGCCAGCAGGGACAGCTCCTATAATTCACCCCTCCACTTT. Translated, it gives CASRDSSYNSPLHF.

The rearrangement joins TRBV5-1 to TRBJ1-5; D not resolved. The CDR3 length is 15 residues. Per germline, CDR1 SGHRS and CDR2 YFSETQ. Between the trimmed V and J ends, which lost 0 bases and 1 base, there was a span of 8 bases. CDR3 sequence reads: CASSLASGSNQPQHF. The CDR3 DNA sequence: TGCGCCAGCAGCTTGGCGTCAGGCAGCAATCAGCCCCAGCATTTT.

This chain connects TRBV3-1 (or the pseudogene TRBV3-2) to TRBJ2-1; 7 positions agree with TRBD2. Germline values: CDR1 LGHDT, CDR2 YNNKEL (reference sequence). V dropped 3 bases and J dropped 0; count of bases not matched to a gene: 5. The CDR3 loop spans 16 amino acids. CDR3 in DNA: TGTGCCAGCAGCCAGCGGGGGACCTTCTCCTACAATGAGCAGTTCTTC. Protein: CASSQRGTFSYNEQFF.

CDR3 loop: CASSDSSGTEAFF. CDR3 nucleotides: TGTGCCAGCAGTGACTCGAGCGGGACTGAAGCTTTCTTT. This sequence joins TRBV6-4 and TRBJ1-1; D remains ambiguous. Germline CDR1 and CDR2: MRHNA and SNTAGT. This CDR3 spans 13 amino acids. Trimming left V 0 bases short and J 5 bases short, with 7 bases between.

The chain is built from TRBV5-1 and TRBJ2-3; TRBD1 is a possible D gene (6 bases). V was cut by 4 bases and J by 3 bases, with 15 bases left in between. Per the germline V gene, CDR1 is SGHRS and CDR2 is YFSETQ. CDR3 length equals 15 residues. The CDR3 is CASSGNRAATDTQYF. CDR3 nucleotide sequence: TGCGCCAGCAGCGGAAACAGGGCTGCGACAGATACGCAGTATTTT.